Each of the 18 T cell receptor beta chains below was sequenced from the same sample in a study of blood T cell repertoires in COVID-19. Profiling relied on immunoSEQ multiplex PCR, and the TCRdb table lists in-frame clones only, not all of them. The sample includes about 260,000 clones, around 87% of them seen just once. The specimen was peripheral blood. These receptors originate from a woman between 45 and 60 years old with acute or convalescent COVID-19.

This clone was seen just once. The chain is built from TRBV6-5 and TRBJ2-1; D uncertain. The germline V gene has CDR1 MNHEY and CDR2 SVGAGI. V lost 2 bases and J lost 0, with 8 bases in between. CDR3 length: 15 amino acids. The CDR3 spells CASSYEESSYNEQFF. In DNA form, the CDR3 reads TGTGCCAGCAGTTACGAGGAGAGCTCCTACAATGAGCAGTTCTTC.

The chain joins TRBV3-1 (or the pseudogene TRBV3-2) to TRBJ1-2; D remains unclear. Germline CDR1 reads LGHDT; CDR2 reads YNNKEL (reference sequence). The CDR3 is 13 residues long. Trimming left V 4 bases short and J 8 bases short, with 14 bases between. The CDR3 reads CASSPPRGGGYTF. In DNA form, the CDR3 reads TGTGCCAGCAGCCCCCCCCGAGGCGGAGGCTACACCTTC.

This clone was observed a handful of times. This sequence joins TRBV2 and TRBJ2-5, with 10 bases matching TRBD1. Germline trimming cut 4 bases from V and 5 bases from J; bases unmatched to any gene: 4. From germline, CDR1 is SNHLY and CDR2 FYNNEI. The CDR3 length is 14 residues. The DNA of the CDR3 is TGTGCCAGCAGTGTGACAGGGGGCCCGGAGACCCAGTACTTC. It encodes CASSVTGGPETQYF.

The rearrangement joins TRBV27 to TRBJ2-7; 10 positions match TRBD1. CDR1 is MNHEY, CDR2 SMNVEV, per germline (reference sequence). The V segment lost 3 bases and the J segment 5 bases; nucleotides outside the gene matches: 7. This CDR3 has 15 amino acids. This CDR3 is CASSFSLDRGNEQYF. The CDR3 coding sequence is TGTGCCAGCAGTTTTTCGTTGGACAGGGGGAACGAGCAGTACTTC.

The J gene is TRBJ2-7, the V gene TRBV3-1 (or the pseudogene TRBV3-2); 9 nucleotides match TRBD1. Germline V gives CDR1 LGHDT, CDR2 YNNKEL (reference sequence). V trimming: 1 base; J trimming: 6 bases; junction bases outside the gene matches: 4. The CDR3 has 14 residues. The CDR3 DNA reads TGTGCCAGCAGCCAAGCACAGGGGGCAGTCGAGCAGTACTTC. It specifies CASSQAQGAVEQYF.

This clone was counted only a few times. This rearrangement joins TRBV9 to TRBJ1-2; the match to TRBD1 covers 7 bases. The J segment lost 3 bases and the V segment lost 4 bases, leaving 6 bases of the junction unmatched. The CDR3 is 14 amino acids. Per germline, CDR1 SGDLS and CDR2 YYNGEE. CDR3 sequence: CASSLDRADYGYTF. CDR3 nucleotides: TGTGCCAGCAGCCTCGACAGGGCTGACTATGGCTACACCTTC.

J is TRBJ2-1 and V is TRBV11-2; 10 nucleotides align to TRBD1. Unmatched junction bases numbered 5, after V lost 6 bases and J lost 6 bases. The CDR3 is made up of 14 amino acids. CDR1 is SGHAT and CDR2 is FQNNGV in the germline V gene. The CDR3 DNA reads as TGTGCCAGCAGGGCCGGGACAGGGGCCAATGAGCAGTTCTTC. Translation gives CASRAGTGANEQFF.

This sequence joins TRBV7-3 and TRBJ1-1, with 9 bases matching TRBD1. There are 12 residues in the CDR3. The germline gives CDR1 SGHTA, CDR2 FQGTGA. V was clipped by 5 bases and J by 10 bases; unmatched bases: 5. For the CDR3, the DNA is TGTGCCAGCAGCAAACAGGGGGCGGGAGCTTTCTTT. Its protein product is CASSKQGAGAFF. Drawing the rest from reference TRBV7-3 and TRBJ1-1, the complete variable domain is GAGVSQTPSNKVTEKGKYVELRCDPISGHTALYWYRQSLGQGPEFLIYFQGTGAADDSGLPNDRFFAVRPEGSVSTLKIQRTERGDSAVYLCASSKQGAGAFFGQGTRLTVV.

This clone is a singleton in its sample. The V gene is TRBV28, the J gene TRBJ2-7, with 11 positions matching TRBD2. The germline gives CDR1 MDHEN, CDR2 SYDVKM. The CDR3 is 16 residues long. Trimming took 1 base from V and 1 from J; bases not matched to a gene: 3. DNA of the CDR3: TGTGCCAGCAGTTTATTGACTAGCGGGGAATCCTACGAGCAGTACTTC. It codes for CASSLLTSGESYEQYF.

The chain joins TRBV5-1 to TRBJ1-4; maybe TRBD1 (5 bases). Germline V CDR1 and CDR2: SGHRS, YFSETQ. CDR3 length: 14 residues. V lost 1 base to trimming and J lost 7 bases, with 11 bases between them. Written as DNA, the CDR3 is TGCGCCAGCAGCTTGATGGGGGGAGGTGAAAAACTGTTTTTT. Translation: CASSLMGGGEKLFF. Filled out from reference TRBV5-1 and TRBJ1-4, the complete variable domain reads KAGVTQTPRYLIKTRGQQVTLSCSPISGHRSVSWYQQTPGQGLQFLFEYFSETQRNKGNFPGRFSGRQFSNSRSEMNVSTLELGDSALYLCASSLMGGGEKLFFGSGTQLSVL.

This rearrangement joins TRBV6-6 to TRBJ2-1, with TRBD2 matching 11 bases. This CDR3 has 16 amino acids. The germline V gene has CDR1 MNHNY and CDR2 SVGAGI (reference sequence). V shed 6 bases and J 3 bases; nucleotides not matched to a gene: 7. The CDR3 DNA reads TGTGCCAGCAGCTCCACTAGCGGGAGAAACTACAATGAGCAGTTCTTC. As protein: CASSSTSGRNYNEQFF.

The gene calls are TRBV4-2 and TRBJ1-4, with D perhaps TRBD1 (5 bases). There are 16 residues in the CDR3. In germline, CDR1 is LGHNA, CDR2 YNFKEQ. V was pared by 4 bases and J by 3 bases, with 15 bases between. The CDR3 loop is CASSPGLGGANEKLFF. The DNA of the CDR3 is TGTGCCAGCAGCCCTGGGTTAGGAGGGGCTAATGAAAAACTGTTTTTT.

The chain has TRBV28 and TRBJ2-2, with D maybe TRBD2 (5 bases). Germline values: CDR1 MDHEN, CDR2 SYDVKM. The CDR3 is made up of 15 amino acids. V dropped 0 bases and J dropped 4 bases, with 9 bases sitting between them. This chain's CDR3 is CASSLWASFTGELFF. In DNA, the CDR3 is TGTGCCAGCAGTTTATGGGCTAGCTTCACCGGGGAGCTGTTTTTT.

The chain joins TRBV24-1 to TRBJ2-3; 8 nucleotides agree with TRBD1. Germline loops: CDR1 KGHDR, CDR2 SFDVKD. V was pared by 5 bases and J by 5 bases, with 5 bases of the junction left unmatched. CDR3 length: 14 residues. The CDR3 sequence: CATSVQGAKDTQYF. The DNA for the CDR3 is TGTGCCACCAGTGTCCAGGGGGCGAAAGATACGCAGTATTTT.

V and J are TRBV27 and TRBJ2-3; D unresolved. CDR1 and CDR2 (germline): MNHEY, SMNVEV (reference sequence). The length of the CDR3 is 14 residues. V was trimmed by 6 bases and J by 4 bases, leaving 14 bases between them. CDR3 loop: CASRALESPDTQYF. The DNA of the CDR3 is TGTGCCAGCAGAGCGCTAGAGTCTCCAGATACGCAGTATTTT.

The genes are TRBV4-1 and TRBJ1-4; D gene unclear. The germline V gene encodes CDR1 MGHRA and CDR2 YSYEKL. The V end was cut by 3 bases, the J end by 12 bases, with 14 bases between. The CDR3 is made up of 13 amino acids. CDR3 protein: CASSQHISAELFF. CDR3 nucleotide sequence: TGCGCCAGCAGCCAGCATATATCGGCGGAACTGTTTTTT.

The V call is TRBV7-7, the J call TRBJ2-2; TRBD2 agrees at 8 bases. The CDR3 sequence is 16 residues long. Germline CDR1 is SSHAT and CDR2 is FNYEAQ (reference sequence). The DNA of the CDR3 is TGTGCTATCATCCTTCCGGGAGGGCCCGACACCGGGGAGCTGTTTTTT. Residues: CAIILPGGPDTGELFF.

This chain uses TRBV27 with TRBJ2-5; 10 nucleotides agree with TRBD1. J lost 5 bases, V lost 9 bases, and 6 bases had no gene match. The CDR3 runs 13 residues. The germline CDR1 and CDR2 sequences are MNHEY and SMNVEV (reference sequence). CDR3 loop: CASWTGGGETQYF. Written as DNA, the CDR3 is TGTGCCAGTTGGACAGGGGGTGGGGAGACCCAGTACTTC.